These 21 T cell receptor delta chains were all obtained from the same sample, sequenced in a study of gamma-delta T cells after stem cell transplantation. TCRdb re-identified clones in the RT-PCR reads via CATT. The sample has around 3,500 delta-chain clones, roughly 17% seen once. Input material: gamma-delta T cells. Source of these receptors: a human donor. It is not recorded whose cells these are; they may come from a transplant donor.

This clone was detected a few times. J is TRDJ3 and V is TRDV2; 12 nucleotides align to TRDD3. Trimming removed 3 bases from V and 2 bases from J; junction bases left unmatched: 10. This CDR3 is 20 amino acids long. Looked up from germline, CDR1 is GEAIGNYY and CDR2 is EKD. The CDR3 region is CACDQILGDTHPWDTRQMFF. The CDR3, as DNA: TGTGCCTGTGACCAGATTCTGGGGGATACGCATCCCTGGGACACCCGACAGATGTTTTTC.

V and J are TRDV2 and TRDJ3; TRDD3 matches at 7 bases. V shed 0 bases and J 1 base; nucleotides not matched to a gene: 17. Germline V lookup: CDR1 GEAIGNYY, CDR2 EKD. The CDR3 contains 22 residues. The CDR3 loop is CACDTSPLGGSLLSWDTRQMFF. The DNA of the CDR3 is TGTGCCTGTGACACCTCGCCTCTAGGGGGATCCCTCCTGTCCTGGGACACCCGACAGATGTTTTTC.

The sample holds a few counts of this clone. A much larger clone is a single base away; this may be a read error. This chain uses TRDV2 with TRDJ1; TRDD3 matches at 7 bases. The CDR3 extends over 21 amino acids. Looked up from germline, CDR1 is GEAIGNYY and CDR2 is EKD. The CDR3 reads CACDTVSTPTNWGTLRDKLTF. DNA of the CDR3: TGTGCCTGTGACACCGTGTCGACTCCGACGAATTGGGGGACACTCAGGGATAAACTCACCTTT.

The table lists this clone with a few counts. Translating this DNA gives a protein that differs at residue 12 from the TCRdb one, which belongs to a much larger clone; a read error is likely, and the protein shown is this translation. This sequence joins TRDV2 and TRDJ1; D might be TRDD3 (7 bases). The CDR3 is made up of 15 amino acids. Germline CDR1 and CDR2: GEAIGNYY and EKD. Here the CDR3 reads CACDAMGINSDNLIF. The DNA of the CDR3 is TGTGCCTGTGACGCGATGGGGATAAATAGCGATAACCTCATCTTT.

On this clone: Other DNA sequences in this specimen translate into the identical CDR3. V gene TRDV2 combines with J gene TRDJ3; the match to TRDD3 covers 8 bases. Germline V gives CDR1 GEAIGNYY, CDR2 EKD. The trim removed 1 base at V and 1 base at J, leaving 14 bases unmatched. This CDR3 region has 21 residues. This CDR3 reads CACDTPEEGGYHSWDTRQMFF. In DNA form, the CDR3 reads TGTGCCTGTGACACGCCTGAAGAGGGGGGATATCATTCCTGGGACACCCGACAGATGTTTTTC.

Only a few counts were recorded for this clone. The rearrangement uses TRDV2 and TRDJ1, with 7 bases identical to TRDD3. The CDR3 is 18 residues long. V gave up 3 bases and J gave up 1 base; unmatched junction bases: 16. CDR1 and CDR2 from the germline V gene are GEAIGNYY and EKD. The CDR3 sequence is CACDAVRGTGEPTDKLIF. The DNA of the CDR3 is TGTGCCTGTGACGCCGTTCGAGGAACTGGGGAACCCACCGATAAACTCATCTTT.

Comments on this clone: The mismatch at residue 6 between this DNA's translation and the TCRdb protein of a much larger clone likely reflects a read error; the protein shown is translated from the DNA. V gene TRDV3 combines with J gene TRDJ1; 8 bases map to TRDD3. The trim removed 4 bases at V and 3 bases at J, leaving 25 bases unmatched. Per the germline V gene, CDR1 is TVYSNPD and CDR2 is GDNSRS (reference sequence). CDR3 length equals 19 residues. CDR3 nucleotides: TGTGCCTATTCCTTCATACTCTTACTGGGGGTTACCTCCGCCGATAAACTCATCTTT. Its translation is CAYSFILLLGVTSADKLIF.

This chain links TRDV2 with TRDJ1; TRDD3 agrees at 8 bases. The CDR3 sequence is 18 residues long. Trimming cost V 3 bases and J 6 bases; bases outside gene matches: 20. Germline V CDR1 and CDR2: GEAIGNYY, EKD. The CDR3 region has the DNA TGTGCCTGTGACCCCTTAGTACTGGGGGCCTCGGATGCTAATAAACTCATCTTT. This gives the protein CACDPLVLGASDANKLIF.

This clone was detected only a few times. A much larger clone differs by one base, so this may be a read error. The chain is built from TRDV2 and TRDJ1; 13 nucleotides align to TRDD3. Germline V gene lookup returns CDR1 GEAIGNYY and CDR2 EKD. J gave up 3 bases and V 2 bases, and 14 bases lay outside the gene matches. CDR3 length equals 19 residues. DNA for the CDR3: TGTGCCTGTGACAACTTTGGACTGGGGGATACGGGGATCGCCGATAAACTCATCTTT. Its protein product is CACDNFGLGDTGIADKLIF.

This clone was counted only a few times. With only one base between it and a far larger clone, this is likely a read error. V usage is TRDV2 and J usage is TRDJ3; D possibly corresponds to TRDD2 (5 bases). The CDR3 spans 18 residues. CDR1 GEAIGNYY and CDR2 EKD come from the germline V gene. DNA for the CDR3: TGTGCCTGTGACACCGCGTCTCCTAGCTCCCGGGACACCCGACAGATGTTTTTC. As protein: CACDTASPSSRDTRQMFF.

About this clone: A read error may produce the germline difference seen at one junction end. The chain combines TRDV2 with TRDJ1, with a possible D match to TRDD3 (5 bases). This CDR3 is built from 18 residues. In germline, CDR1 is GEAIGNYY, CDR2 EKD. CDR3 amino acids: CACDPVGGATKGTDKPIF. The CDR3 region has the DNA TGTGCCTGTGACCCCGTTGGTGGGGCCACAAAGGGGACCGATAAACCCATCTTT.

Details on this clone: The protein TCRdb gives is from a much larger clone and does not agree with this DNA's translation at residue 17, likely a read error; the protein shown here comes from the DNA. The chain couples TRDV2 to TRDJ1; D possibly corresponds to TRDD3 (5 bases). Germline loops: CDR1 GEAIGNYY, CDR2 EKD. CDR3 size: 18 residues. DNA for the CDR3: TGTGCCTGTGACACCGTCCAACCCGGGGACCTGTACACCGATAAACTCACCTTT. Translation: CACDTVQPGDLYTDKLTF.

This clone has just a few counts. The CDR3 loop is CACDTILGDTDKLIF. The CDR3 coding sequence is TGTGCCTGTGACACGATCCTGGGGGATACCGATAAACTCATCTTT. The rearrangement links TRDV2 to TRDJ1, with 9 nucleotides matching TRDD3. The CDR3 totals 15 residues. The ends lost 1 base at V and 2 bases at J; junction bases unmatched: 4. Germline V gene lookup returns CDR1 GEAIGNYY and CDR2 EKD.

Points on this clone: The likely explanation is a read error, given a far larger clone one base away. Within the sample, other DNA sequences also encode this same CDR3. The CDR3 reads CACDTVRTGGSRYTDKLIF. Written as DNA, the CDR3 is TGTGCCTGCGACACCGTTCGTACTGGGGGATCTAGGTACACCGATAAACTCATCTTT. The V call is TRDV2, the J call TRDJ1, with 10 bases matching TRDD3. Germline V gene sequence: CDR1 GEAIGNYY, CDR2 EKD. This CDR3 has 19 amino acids.

The CDR3 region has the DNA TGTGCCTGTGACACCGTGGTGGGGGATACGCGGGCCGATAAACTCATCTTT. Its protein is CACDTVVGDTRADKLIF. J is TRDJ1 and V is TRDV2, with 11 bases that match TRDD3. The CDR3 consists of 17 residues. In germline, CDR1 is GEAIGNYY, CDR2 EKD. The V gene end was trimmed by 0 bases and the J gene end by 3 bases; junction bases not matched to a gene: 8.

Only a few counts were recorded for this clone. A much larger clone lies one base from this, so it may be a read error. V usage is TRDV2 and J usage is TRDJ1; the D is unclear. The CDR3 loop spans 14 amino acids. V was trimmed by 1 base and J by 1 base, leaving 9 bases between them. Germline V gives CDR1 GEAIGNYY, CDR2 EKD. DNA of the CDR3: TGTGCCTGTGACACGGTACTGAGCACCGATAAACTCATCTTT. Translation: CACDTVLSTDKLIF.

As to this clone: A read error may produce the germline difference seen at one junction end. The rearrangement joins TRDV2 to TRDJ1; perhaps TRDD3 as D (5 bases). The CDR3 sequence is 20 residues long. The germline CDR1 and CDR2 sequences are GEAIGNYY and EKD. This CDR3 is CACDTVLGPVGPGYTDTLIF. CDR3 sequence (DNA): TGTGCCTGTGACACCGTACTTGGGCCTGTGGGCCCCGGGTACACCGATACACTCATCTTT.

By frequency in the sample, this clone is large (0.1 to 1%). This chain connects TRDV2 to TRDJ2; 8 positions match TRDD3. Germline trimming cut 3 bases from V and 0 bases from J; bases unmatched to any gene: 11. CDR3 length equals 18 residues. In germline, CDR1 is GEAIGNYY, CDR2 EKD. This chain's CDR3 is CACDPVGLGDPLTAQLFF. The CDR3 coding sequence is TGTGCCTGTGACCCCGTGGGGCTGGGGGACCCTTTGACAGCACAACTCTTCTTT.

This clone was counted a few times. V usage is TRDV2 and J usage is TRDJ1, with D possibly TRDD3 on 6 matching bases. The germline V and J ends were trimmed by 0 bases and 0 bases, with 16 bases remaining between them. This CDR3 has 17 amino acids. Germline V gives CDR1 GEAIGNYY, CDR2 EKD. The CDR3 coding sequence is TGTGCCTGTGACACCATTGGGGATGATATTAACACCGATAAACTCATCTTT. It translates to CACDTIGDDINTDKLIF.

This clone is categorized as medium-sized. Other DNA sequences in this specimen translate into the identical CDR3. The V and J genes are TRDV2 and TRDJ3, with 9 positions matching TRDD3. Looked up from germline, CDR1 is GEAIGNYY and CDR2 is EKD. V dropped 3 bases and J dropped 3; count of bases not matched to a gene: 8. This CDR3 has 18 residues. For the CDR3, the DNA is TGTGCCTGTGACTCGCTGAGGGGGATACACTGGGACACCCGACAGATGTTTTTC. It is translated as CACDSLRGIHWDTRQMFF.

This clone was picked up a small number of times. A single base separates this from a much larger clone, so it may be a read error. The same CDR3 is also encoded by other DNA sequences in this sample. The rearrangement joins TRDV1 to TRDJ1; TRDD3 matches 9 bases. CDR1 and CDR2 from the germline V gene are TSWWSYY and QGS. The CDR3 contains 18 residues. CDR3 sequence: CALGAFPLVLGETDKLIF. The CDR3 DNA sequence: TGTGCCCTTGGGGCCTTCCCATTAGTACTGGGGGAGACCGATAAACTCATCTTT.